The clone carrying this TCR beta chain was observed many times. Its antigen is not identified. This specimen belongs to a study of T-cell reconstitution after alpha-beta-depleted transplantation in children. Findings and caveats of the study: Reportedly, roughly two months post-transplant, alpha-beta T cells arose from several hundred expanded graft clones. At the one-year point after transplant, T-cell counts and TCRbeta diversity were found to come mostly from T cells that had been newly produced. Elevated TCRbeta diversity at day 60 was traced, in some patients, to surviving recipient T cells and thymic progenitors.

Unique molecular identifiers tagged the TCRbeta library. TCRdb re-analysed the PCR reads in MiXCR, keeping a single row per CDR3 protein. The sample consists of hundreds of thousands of distinct CDR3 sequences, roughly 13% of them appearing once. Germline V gives CDR1 SGHDN, CDR2 FVKESK. With 1 base clipped from V and 8 bases from J, the junction kept 11 bases outside the gene matches. CDR3 length equals 17 residues. The input for sequencing was PBMCs, mostly from graft donor cells, taken 360 days after TCRalphabeta/CD19-depleted stem cell transplant. The genes are TRBV14 and TRBJ2-1, with 10 bases lining up with TRBD2. The origin of this receptor is a male patient aged 10 to 17 who had a stem cell transplant for acute myeloid leukemia, so the T cells may come from the graft donor. This CDR3 reads CASSQVLAGRGDDEQFF. CDR3 nucleotides: TGTGCCAGCAGCCAAGTACTAGCGGGGCGGGGTGACGATGAGCAGTTCTTC.